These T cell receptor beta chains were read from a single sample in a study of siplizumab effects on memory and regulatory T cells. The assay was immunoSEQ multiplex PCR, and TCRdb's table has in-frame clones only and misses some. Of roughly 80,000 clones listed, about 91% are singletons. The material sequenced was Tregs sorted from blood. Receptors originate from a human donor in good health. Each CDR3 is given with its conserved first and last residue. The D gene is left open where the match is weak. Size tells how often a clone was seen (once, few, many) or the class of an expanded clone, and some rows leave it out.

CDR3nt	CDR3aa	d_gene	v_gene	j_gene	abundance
TGTGCCACCAGCAGAGGTTTTCGGGGGGCCGAAGCTTTCTTT	CATSRGFRGAEAFF	NA	TRBV15	TRBJ1-1	NA
TGTGCCAGCAGTGAGGTGGGCGGGGTAGGGAATTCACCCCTCCACTTT	CASSEVGGVGNSPLHF	NA	TRBV6-1	TRBJ1-6	NA
TGCGCCAGCAGCTTGGGTTGGAGTTCTGTCACAGATACGCAGTATTTT	CASSLGWSSVTDTQYF	NA	TRBV5-1	TRBJ2-3	NA
TGTGCCAGCACACCTAGCGGGGGGTCGCCGGCCCAGTACTTC	CASTPSGGSPAQYF	TRBD2	TRBV6-1	TRBJ2-5	NA
TGCAGCGTTGAAGGGGGGCGTGCTAGCACAGATACGCAGTATTTT	CSVEGGRASTDTQYF	NA	TRBV29-1	TRBJ2-3	NA
TGTGCCAGCAGCTTTCCGGGCCGCGGGTCCTCTGAAGCTTTCTTT	CASSFPGRGSSEAFF	NA	TRBV11-2	TRBJ1-1	NA
TGTGCCAGCAGCCTAAGAACTAGCAGCGGCGAGCAGTACTTC	CASSLRTSSGEQYF	NA	TRBV7-9	TRBJ2-7	NA
TGTGCCAGCAGTTACTCGGGGGGGGCCCCCTACGAGCAGTACTTC	CASSYSGGAPYEQYF	NA	TRBV6-5	TRBJ2-7	NA
TGTGCCAGCAGCTTGGCAGGGTTGGAGCAAGAGACCCAGTACTTC	CASSLAGLEQETQYF	NA	TRBV5-5	TRBJ2-5	NA
TGTGCCATCAGCGACGGACTAGCGGGTACCCCCGGTGAGCAGTTCTTC	CAISDGLAGTPGEQFF	TRBD2	TRBV10-3	TRBJ2-1	once
TGTGCCAGCTCACCACCTAACTCAGGGCCCTCGTATGGCTACACCTTC	CASSPPNSGPSYGYTF	NA	TRBV18	TRBJ1-2	NA